A selection of T cell receptor beta chains follows, all from one sample in a study of CD8 T cells in ankylosing spondylitis. TCRdb reprocessed the 5' RACE reads via MiXCR and lists one record per CDR3 protein. The sample has approximately 440,000 distinct CDR3 sequences; 15% to 20% are singletons. Sequencing was carried out using blood, either unsorted or a sorted T cell fraction (not recorded which). The receptors derive from a male donor with ankylosing spondylitis. The CDR3 runs from the conserved cysteine through the conserved F or W. The D gene is left open where the match is weak. The listing skips clone size in some rows; elsewhere it reads once, few, many or a size class.

v_gene	j_gene	abundance	d_gene	CDR3aa	CDR3nt
TRBV4-3	TRBJ2-1	NA	TRBD2	CASSQVIVRAGGYNEQFF	TGCGCCAGCAGCCAAGTAATCGTCCGAGCGGGAGGATACAATGAGCAGTTCTTC
TRBV29-1	TRBJ2-7	few	NA	CSVGPAKPGVSGGPYEQYF	TGCAGCGTTGGGCCAGCAAAACCGGGGGTTAGCGGAGGCCCCTACGAGCAGTACTTC
TRBV10-3	TRBJ2-7	few	TRBD2	CAISESGLTGREQYF	TGTGCCATCAGTGAGTCAGGCCTGACCGGGAGGGAGCAGTACTTC
TRBV29-1	TRBJ2-5	many	TRBD2	CSVSKAGPVETQYF	TGCAGCGTTTCGAAAGCGGGACCTGTGGAGACCCAGTACTTC
TRBV3-1	TRBJ2-7	NA	TRBD1	CASSQTGPGQSSYEQYF	TGTGCCAGCAGCCAAACCGGGCCGGGACAGAGTTCCTACGAGCAGTACTTC
TRBV11-2	TRBJ1-4	few	NA	CASSPRGAKQEKLFF	TGTGCCAGCAGCCCCCGGGGGGCCAAGCAAGAAAAACTGTTTTTT
TRBV3-1	TRBJ2-1	few	NA	CASSQRGADNEQFF	TGTGCCAGCAGCCAGAGGGGGGCGGACAATGAGCAGTTCTTC
TRBV5-1	TRBJ2-3	once	TRBD1	CASSLVGDRSTDTQYF	TGCGCCAGCAGCTTGGTAGGGGACAGGAGCACAGATACGCAGTATTTT
TRBV5-1	TRBJ1-6	many	NA	CASSLMGDDRAPLHF	TGCGCCAGCAGCTTGATGGGGGACGACCGGGCACCCCTCCACTTT
TRBV5-6	TRBJ1-1	few	NA	CASSFSDRPTEAFF	TGTGCCAGCAGTTTCTCTGACAGGCCAACTGAAGCTTTCTTT
TRBV3-1	TRBJ2-4	NA	NA	CASGVRAKNIQYF	TGTGCCAGCGGGGTTCGGGCCAAAAACATTCAGTACTTC
TRBV3-1	TRBJ2-3	NA	NA	CASSQGKGPGADTQYF	TGTGCCAGCAGCCAAGGCAAAGGTCCTGGGGCGGATACGCAGTATTTT
TRBV25-1	TRBJ2-1	NA	NA	CASSDIRGKSYNEQFF	TGTGCCAGCAGTGATATAAGAGGGAAATCCTACAATGAGCAGTTCTTC
TRBV20-1	TRBJ2-7	NA	NA	CSARGGHSPAYEQYF	TGCAGTGCTAGAGGGGGCCATTCTCCGGCATACGAGCAGTACTTC
TRBV6-2/TRBV6-3	TRBJ1-2	many	TRBD1	CASSSRLQDRGRGGSGYTF	TGTGCCAGCAGCTCTCGGCTCCAAGACAGGGGGCGAGGAGGCTCCGGCTACACCTTC
TRBV20-1	TRBJ2-2	NA	NA	CSARDLALNTGELFF	TGCAGTGCTAGAGATCTAGCGCTGAACACCGGGGAGCTGTTTTTT
TRBV20-1	TRBJ1-1	NA	NA	CSASFLGVNTEAFF	TGCAGTGCTAGCTTTCTTGGGGTGAACACTGAAGCTTTCTTT
TRBV18	TRBJ1-1	few	NA	CASSPIQGGMNTEAFF	TGTGCCAGCTCACCAATCCAGGGAGGGATGAACACTGAAGCTTTCTTT
TRBV5-1	TRBJ2-1	many	NA	CASSLASTYNEQFF	TGCGCCAGCAGCTTGGCAAGTACTTACAATGAGCAGTTCTTC
TRBV25-1	TRBJ1-2	few	NA	CASSVDSLGYGYTF	TGTGCCAGCAGTGTAGACAGTCTTGGGTATGGCTACACCTTC
TRBV3-1	TRBJ2-3	many	NA	CASSQDIHTDTQYF	TGTGCCAGCAGCCAAGACATTCACACAGATACGCAGTATTTT
TRBV12-3/TRBV12-4	TRBJ2-3	many	TRBD1	CASSLRTGTGEFPDTQYF	TGTGCCAGCAGTTTGCGTACGGGGACAGGGGAATTCCCAGATACGCAGTATTTT
TRBV20-1	TRBJ2-3	many	TRBD2	CSARPGLNTDTQYF	TGCAGTGCGAGACCGGGACTAAACACAGATACGCAGTATTTT
TRBV9	TRBJ2-3	few	NA	CASSVVGAIRDTQYF	TGTGCCAGCAGCGTAGTAGGGGCGATCCGCGATACGCAGTATTTT
TRBV7-3	TRBJ2-5	NA	TRBD2	CASSYRGGAETQYF	TGTGCCAGCAGCTATCGGGGGGGCGCAGAGACCCAGTACTTC
TRBV20-1	TRBJ1-1	few	TRBD1	CSARGNRGVNTEAFF	TGCAGTGCTAGAGGAAACAGGGGGGTCAACACTGAAGCTTTCTTT
TRBV11-2	TRBJ2-7	NA	TRBD2	CASSLPGGLGGEQYF	TGTGCCAGCAGCTTACCGGGAGGGCTGGGCGGCGAGCAGTACTTC
TRBV20-1	TRBJ2-1	NA	TRBD2	CSAKETSATYNEQFF	TGCAGTGCTAAGGAGACTAGCGCGACCTACAATGAGCAGTTCTTC
TRBV3-1	TRBJ2-7	NA	NA	CASSQVQDYGLYEQYF	TGTGCCAGCAGCCAAGTCCAAGACTACGGGCTTTACGAGCAGTACTTC
TRBV6-6	TRBJ2-7	many	NA	CASSTEPTEQYF	TGTGCCAGCAGTACGGAACCAACCGAGCAGTACTTC
TRBV19	TRBJ1-2	few	TRBD1	CATTGGFGYGYTF	TGTGCCACGACAGGGGGCTTCGGCTATGGCTACACCTTC
TRBV5-1	TRBJ1-1	few	TRBD1	CASSLTPGQEAFF	TGCGCCAGCAGCTTGACCCCGGGACAGGAAGCTTTCTTT
TRBV11-3	TRBJ2-7	NA	TRBD2	CASSLGSPSGRSVYEQYF	TGTGCCAGCAGCTTAGGGTCCCCCAGCGGGAGGTCGGTCTACGAGCAGTACTTC
TRBV7-9	TRBJ2-1	NA	TRBD2	CASSLTSGGALGF	TGTGCCAGCAGCTTGACTAGCGGGGGGGCGCTGGGATTC
TRBV5-1	TRBJ2-5	few	NA	CASSLGSHQETQYF	TGCGCCAGCAGCTTGGGTTCTCACCAAGAGACCCAGTACTTC
TRBV5-1	TRBJ1-3	few	NA	CASSFSGAGNTIYF	TGCGCCAGCAGCTTCTCGGGAGCCGGAAACACCATATATTTT
TRBV5-1	TRBJ2-5	many	TRBD2	CASSFGLAGRETQYF	TGCGCCAGCAGCTTTGGACTAGCGGGACGGGAGACCCAGTACTTC
TRBV11-3	TRBJ2-1	NA	NA	CASSLDVNEQFF	TGTGCCAGCAGCCTCGACGTCAATGAGCAGTTCTTC
TRBV3-1	TRBJ2-5	NA	TRBD1	CASSHGQGASQETQYF	TGTGCCAGCAGCCACGGACAGGGGGCTTCCCAAGAGACCCAGTACTTC
TRBV29-1	TRBJ2-1	many	TRBD2	CSALAGIGNEQFF	TGCAGCGCACTAGCGGGAATAGGCAATGAGCAGTTCTTC
TRBV28	TRBJ2-7	NA	NA	CASSGRGREQYF	TGTGCCAGCTCGGGGCGGGGACGGGAGCAGTACTTC
TRBV20-1	TRBJ1-2	NA	TRBD1	CSANRGTDYGYTF	TGCAGTGCTAACAGGGGGACCGACTATGGCTACACCTTC
TRBV5-1	TRBJ2-3	NA	NA	CASSLAGRVGTYTQYF	TGCGCCAGCAGCTTGGCGGGCAGGGTGGGCACATATACGCAGTATTTT
TRBV2	TRBJ2-1	NA	TRBD2	CASSETSGRGNEQFF	TGTGCCAGCAGTGAGACTAGCGGGAGAGGCAATGAGCAGTTCTTC
TRBV20-1	TRBJ2-1	NA	NA	CSVRAGQLVYEQFF	TGCAGTGTTAGAGCTGGACAGCTTGTCTATGAGCAGTTCTTC
TRBV25-1	TRBJ1-2	NA	TRBD1	CASSDRVYGYTF	TGTGCCAGCAGCGACAGGGTCTATGGCTACACCTTC
TRBV7-9	TRBJ1-2	NA	NA	CASSSPPPGGGYTF	TGTGCCAGCAGCTCTCCCCCCCCAGGAGGTGGCTACACCTTC
TRBV7-2	TRBJ2-1	few	TRBD2	CASSHRLAGVSRNEQFF	TGTGCCAGCAGCCACAGACTAGCGGGAGTTTCCCGCAATGAGCAGTTCTTC
TRBV29-1	TRBJ1-1	NA	NA	CSGHDITGHTEAFF	TGCAGCGGCCACGACATTACAGGGCACACTGAAGCTTTCTTT
TRBV20-1	TRBJ2-7	few	TRBD1	CSTLQGEWSYEQYF	TGCAGTACCCTTCAGGGGGAGTGGTCCTACGAGCAGTACTTC
TRBV10-3	TRBJ2-3	few	TRBD2	CAIRAGTSGFRDTQYF	TGTGCCATCAGAGCCGGGACTAGCGGCTTTCGGGATACGCAGTATTTT
TRBV25-1	TRBJ2-7	NA	TRBD1	CASSSAPGQGYHEQYF	TGTGCCAGCAGTTCCGCCCCGGGACAGGGGTACCACGAGCAGTACTTC
TRBV7-8	TRBJ2-7	NA	NA	CASSPSLLTYEQYF	TGTGCCAGCAGCCCTTCCCTGTTGACCTACGAGCAGTACTTC
TRBV11-1	TRBJ2-1	few	NA	CASSLEGPNSAEQFF	TGTGCCAGCAGCTTAGAGGGACCTAATTCAGCCGAGCAGTTCTTC
TRBV5-1	TRBJ1-1	few	NA	CASSFEGGNTEAFF	TGCGCCAGCAGCTTTGAGGGAGGGAACACTGAAGCTTTCTTT
TRBV20-1	TRBJ2-3	few	TRBD2	CSARLAGGTDTQYF	TGCAGTGCTAGACTAGCGGGGGGCACAGATACGCAGTATTTT
TRBV20-1	TRBJ2-2	NA	NA	CSARDSGRMNTGELFF	TGCAGTGCTAGAGATTCAGGAAGAATGAACACCGGGGAGCTGTTTTTT
TRBV7-8	TRBJ2-7	many	NA	CASSLAHEQYF	TGTGCCAGCAGCTTAGCACACGAGCAGTACTTC
TRBV18	TRBJ1-1	NA	NA	CASSPGGGGSTEAFF	TGTGCCAGCTCCCCTGGAGGGGGGGGGAGCACTGAAGCTTTCTTT
TRBV7-8	TRBJ2-1	few	NA	CASREDRHNEQFF	TGTGCCAGCAGAGAAGACAGGCACAATGAGCAGTTCTTC